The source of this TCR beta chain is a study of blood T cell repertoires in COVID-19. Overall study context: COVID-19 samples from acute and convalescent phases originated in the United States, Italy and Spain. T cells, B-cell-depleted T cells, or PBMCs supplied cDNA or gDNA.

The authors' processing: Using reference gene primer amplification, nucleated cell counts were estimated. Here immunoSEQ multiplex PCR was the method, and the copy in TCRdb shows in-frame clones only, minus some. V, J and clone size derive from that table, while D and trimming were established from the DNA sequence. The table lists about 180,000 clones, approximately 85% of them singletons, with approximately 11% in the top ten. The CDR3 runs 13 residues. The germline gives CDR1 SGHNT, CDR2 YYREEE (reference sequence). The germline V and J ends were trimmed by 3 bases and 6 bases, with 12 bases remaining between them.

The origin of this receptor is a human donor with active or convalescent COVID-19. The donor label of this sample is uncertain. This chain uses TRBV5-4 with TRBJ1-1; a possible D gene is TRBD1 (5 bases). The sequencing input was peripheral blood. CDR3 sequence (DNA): TGTGCCAGCAGCTGGGAACAGGCGCCTGAAGCTTTCTTT. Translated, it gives CASSWEQAPEAFF.